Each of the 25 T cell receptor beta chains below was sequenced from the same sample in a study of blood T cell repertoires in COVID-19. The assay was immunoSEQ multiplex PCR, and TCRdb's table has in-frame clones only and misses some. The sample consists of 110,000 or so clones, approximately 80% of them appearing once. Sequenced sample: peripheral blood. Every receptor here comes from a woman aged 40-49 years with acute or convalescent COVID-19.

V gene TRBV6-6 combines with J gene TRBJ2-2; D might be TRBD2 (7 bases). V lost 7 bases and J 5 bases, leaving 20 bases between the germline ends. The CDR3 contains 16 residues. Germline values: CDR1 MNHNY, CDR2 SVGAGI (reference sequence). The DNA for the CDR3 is TGTGCCAGCACCTTATTTGGGGGGGCTGGGACCGGGGAGCTGTTTTTT. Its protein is CASTLFGGAGTGELFF.

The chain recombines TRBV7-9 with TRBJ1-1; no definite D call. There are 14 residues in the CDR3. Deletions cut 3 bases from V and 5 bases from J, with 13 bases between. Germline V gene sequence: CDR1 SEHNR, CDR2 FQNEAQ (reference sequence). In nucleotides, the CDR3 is TGTGCCAGCAGCTTCTTGCCCGAGGAGACTGAAGCTTTCTTT. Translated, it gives CASSFLPEETEAFF.

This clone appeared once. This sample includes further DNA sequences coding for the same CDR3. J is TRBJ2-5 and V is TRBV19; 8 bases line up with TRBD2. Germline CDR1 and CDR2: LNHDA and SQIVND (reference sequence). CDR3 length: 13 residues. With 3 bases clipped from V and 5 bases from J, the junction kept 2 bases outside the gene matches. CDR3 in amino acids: CASSISGGETQYF. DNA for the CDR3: TGTGCCAGTAGTATCAGCGGGGGTGAGACCCAGTACTTC.

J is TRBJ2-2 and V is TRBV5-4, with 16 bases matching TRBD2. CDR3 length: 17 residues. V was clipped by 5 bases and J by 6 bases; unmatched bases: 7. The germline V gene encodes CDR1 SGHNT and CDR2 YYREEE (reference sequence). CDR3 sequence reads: CASRPGTSGGAPGELFF. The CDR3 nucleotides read TGTGCCAGCAGGCCCGGGACTAGCGGGGGGGCCCCCGGGGAGCTGTTTTTT.

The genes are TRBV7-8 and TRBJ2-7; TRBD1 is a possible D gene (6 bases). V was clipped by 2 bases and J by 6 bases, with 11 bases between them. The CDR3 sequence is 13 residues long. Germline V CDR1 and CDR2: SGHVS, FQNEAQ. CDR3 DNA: TGTGCCAGCAGCTTAAGGGGCAGGGGCGAGCAGTACTTC. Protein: CASSLRGRGEQYF.

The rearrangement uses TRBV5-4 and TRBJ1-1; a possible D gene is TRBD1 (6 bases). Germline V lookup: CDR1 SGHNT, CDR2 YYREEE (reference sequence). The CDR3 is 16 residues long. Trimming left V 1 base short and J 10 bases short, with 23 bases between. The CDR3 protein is CASSLTGAGGAVSAFF. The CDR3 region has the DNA TGTGCCAGCAGCTTGACTGGGGCGGGGGGCGCGGTGTCAGCTTTCTTT.

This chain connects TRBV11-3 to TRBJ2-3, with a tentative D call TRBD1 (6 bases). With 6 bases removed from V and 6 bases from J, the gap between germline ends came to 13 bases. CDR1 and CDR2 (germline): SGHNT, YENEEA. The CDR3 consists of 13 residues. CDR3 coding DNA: TGTGCCAGCAGGCCAGGGGATGGGGATACGCAGTATTTT. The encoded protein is CASRPGDGDTQYF.

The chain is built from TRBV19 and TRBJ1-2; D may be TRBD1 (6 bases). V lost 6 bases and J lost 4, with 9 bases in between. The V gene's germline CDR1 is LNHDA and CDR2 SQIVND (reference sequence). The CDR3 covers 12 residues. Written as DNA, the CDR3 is TGTGCCAGTAGACAGGGAGCCTATGGCTACACCTTC. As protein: CASRQGAYGYTF. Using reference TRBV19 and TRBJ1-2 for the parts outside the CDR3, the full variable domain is DGGITQSPKYLFRKEGQNVTLSCEQNLNHDAMYWYRQDPGQGLRLIYYSQIVNDFQKGDIAEGYSVSREKKESFPLTVTSAQKNPTAFYLCASRQGAYGYTFGSGTRLTVV.

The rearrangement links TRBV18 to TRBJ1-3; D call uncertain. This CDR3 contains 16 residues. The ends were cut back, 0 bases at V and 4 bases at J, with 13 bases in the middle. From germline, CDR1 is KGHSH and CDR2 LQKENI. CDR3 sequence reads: CASSPPSGYSGNTIYF. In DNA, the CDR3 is TGTGCCAGCTCACCACCTAGCGGGTACTCCGGAAACACCATATATTTT.

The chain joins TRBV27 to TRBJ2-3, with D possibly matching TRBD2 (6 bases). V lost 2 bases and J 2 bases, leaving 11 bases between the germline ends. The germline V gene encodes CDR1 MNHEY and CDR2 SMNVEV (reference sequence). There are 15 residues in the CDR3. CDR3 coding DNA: TGTGCCAGCAGTTTAGTCGGCGGGGTCACAGATACGCAGTATTTT. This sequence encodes CASSLVGGVTDTQYF.

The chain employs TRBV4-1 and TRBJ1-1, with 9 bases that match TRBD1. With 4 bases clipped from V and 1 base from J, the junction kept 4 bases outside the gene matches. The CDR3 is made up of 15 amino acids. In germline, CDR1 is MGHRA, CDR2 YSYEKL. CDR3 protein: CASSPGQGPNTEAFF. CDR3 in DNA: TGCGCCAGCAGCCCTGGACAGGGGCCGAACACTGAAGCTTTCTTT.

The CDR3 DNA sequence: TGCAGCGCCACCCCAGCGTCAGATACGCAGTATTTT. Residues: CSATPASDTQYF. V usage is TRBV29-1 and J usage is TRBJ2-3; D uncertain. Trimming pared 7 bases from V and 4 bases from J, leaving 12 bases between. This CDR3 spans 12 amino acids. Germline V CDR1 and CDR2: SQVTM, ANQGSEA.

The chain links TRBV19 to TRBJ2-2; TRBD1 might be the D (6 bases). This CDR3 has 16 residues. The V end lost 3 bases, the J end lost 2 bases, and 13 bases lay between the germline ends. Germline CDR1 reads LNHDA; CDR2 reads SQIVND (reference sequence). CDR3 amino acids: CASSMGVGGNTGELFF. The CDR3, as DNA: TGTGCCAGTAGTATGGGGGTAGGGGGAAACACCGGGGAGCTGTTTTTT.

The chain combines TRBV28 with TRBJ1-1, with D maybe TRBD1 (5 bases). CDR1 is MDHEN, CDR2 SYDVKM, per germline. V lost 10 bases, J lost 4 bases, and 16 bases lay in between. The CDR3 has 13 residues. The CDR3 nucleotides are TGTGCCACCTCCGGGGGGGTGAGCACTGAAGCTTTCTTT. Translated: CATSGGVSTEAFF.

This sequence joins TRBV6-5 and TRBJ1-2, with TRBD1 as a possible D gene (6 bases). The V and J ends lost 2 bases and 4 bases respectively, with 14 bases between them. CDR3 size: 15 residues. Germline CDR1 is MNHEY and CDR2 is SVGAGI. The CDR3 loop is CASSYDTTGVYGYTF. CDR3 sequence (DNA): TGTGCCAGCAGTTACGACACGACAGGCGTCTATGGCTACACCTTC.

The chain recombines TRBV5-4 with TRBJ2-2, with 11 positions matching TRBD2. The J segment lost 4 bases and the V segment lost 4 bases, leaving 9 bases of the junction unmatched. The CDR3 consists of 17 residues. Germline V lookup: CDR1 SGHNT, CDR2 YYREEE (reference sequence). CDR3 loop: CASSPTSGGAITGELFF. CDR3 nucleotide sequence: TGTGCCAGCAGCCCTACTAGCGGGGGAGCGATCACCGGGGAGCTGTTTTTT. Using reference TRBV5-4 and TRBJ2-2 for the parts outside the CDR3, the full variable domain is ETGVTQSPTHLIKTRGQQVTLRCSSQSGHNTVSWYQQALGQGPQFIFQYYREEENGRGNFPPRFSGLQFPNYSSELNVNALELDDSALYLCASSPTSGGAITGELFFGEGSRLTVL.

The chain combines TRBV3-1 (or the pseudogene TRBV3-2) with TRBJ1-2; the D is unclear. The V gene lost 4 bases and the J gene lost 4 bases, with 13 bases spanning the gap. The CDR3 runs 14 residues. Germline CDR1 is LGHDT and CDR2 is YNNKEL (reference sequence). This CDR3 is CASSPLQAIYGYTF. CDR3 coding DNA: TGTGCCAGCAGCCCGCTTCAGGCAATCTATGGCTACACCTTC.

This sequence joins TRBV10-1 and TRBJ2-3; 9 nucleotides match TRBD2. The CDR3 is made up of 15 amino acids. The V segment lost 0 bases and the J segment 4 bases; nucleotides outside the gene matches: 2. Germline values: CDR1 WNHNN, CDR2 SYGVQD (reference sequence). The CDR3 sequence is CASSESGTSSDTQYF. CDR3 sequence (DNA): TGCGCCAGCAGTGAGTCCGGGACTAGCTCAGATACGCAGTATTTT.

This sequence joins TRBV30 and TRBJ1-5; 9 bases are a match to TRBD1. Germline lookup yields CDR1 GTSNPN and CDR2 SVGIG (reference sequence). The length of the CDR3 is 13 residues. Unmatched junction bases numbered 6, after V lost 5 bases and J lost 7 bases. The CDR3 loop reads CAWEQGARQPQHF. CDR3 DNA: TGTGCCTGGGAACAGGGGGCAAGGCAGCCCCAGCATTTT.

CDR3 sequence reads: CASSGTGINQPQHF. CDR3 nucleotides: TGTGCCAGCAGTGGGACTGGGATTAATCAGCCCCAGCATTTT. J is TRBJ1-5 and V is TRBV2; D is ambiguous. Germline values: CDR1 SNHLY, CDR2 FYNNEI. V was trimmed by 4 bases and J by 4 bases, leaving 11 bases between them. The length of the CDR3 is 14 residues.

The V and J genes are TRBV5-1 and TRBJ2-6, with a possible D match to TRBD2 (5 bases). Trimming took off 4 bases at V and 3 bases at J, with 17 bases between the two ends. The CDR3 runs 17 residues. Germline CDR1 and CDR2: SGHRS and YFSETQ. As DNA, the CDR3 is TGCGCCAGCAGCGAGGGTCTACTCTGGGATGGGGCCAACGTCCTGACTTTC. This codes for CASSEGLLWDGANVLTF.

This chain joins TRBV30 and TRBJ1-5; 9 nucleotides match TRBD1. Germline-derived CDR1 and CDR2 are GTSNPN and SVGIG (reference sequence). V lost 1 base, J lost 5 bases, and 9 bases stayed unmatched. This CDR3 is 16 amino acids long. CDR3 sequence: CAWSGPGTGRDQPQHF. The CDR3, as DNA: TGTGCCTGGAGTGGCCCCGGGACAGGGAGGGATCAGCCCCAGCATTTT. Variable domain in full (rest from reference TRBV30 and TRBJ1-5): SQTIHQWPATLVQPVGSPLSLECTVEGTSNPNLYWYRQAAGRGLQLLFYSVGIGQISSEVPQNLSASRPQDRQFILSSKKLLLSDSGFYLCAWSGPGTGRDQPQHFGDGTRLSIL.

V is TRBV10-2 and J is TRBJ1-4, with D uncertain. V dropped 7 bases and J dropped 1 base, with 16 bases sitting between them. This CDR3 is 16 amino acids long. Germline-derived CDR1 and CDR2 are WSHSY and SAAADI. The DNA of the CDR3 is TGCGCCAGCAAACATAGTGGCAGCGGAACTAATGAAAAACTGTTTTTT. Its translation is CASKHSGSGTNEKLFF.

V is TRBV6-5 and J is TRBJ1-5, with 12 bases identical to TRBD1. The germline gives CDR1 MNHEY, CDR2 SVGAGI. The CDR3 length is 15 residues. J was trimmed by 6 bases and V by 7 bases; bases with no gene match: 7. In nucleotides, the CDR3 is TGTGCCAGCACCCCGGGACAGGGGGCAAGTCAGCCCCAGCATTTT. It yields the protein CASTPGQGASQPQHF.

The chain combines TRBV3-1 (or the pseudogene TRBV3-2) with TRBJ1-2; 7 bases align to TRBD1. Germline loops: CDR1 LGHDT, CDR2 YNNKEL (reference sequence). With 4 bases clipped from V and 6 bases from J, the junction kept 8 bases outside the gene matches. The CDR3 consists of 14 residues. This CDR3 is CASSLQGIEDGYTF. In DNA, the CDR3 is TGTGCCAGCAGCCTACAGGGGATTGAGGATGGCTACACCTTC.